What follows are 8 T cell receptor beta chains derived from one specimen sequenced in a study of blood T cells in healthy people across ages. Primed by a sample-barcoded 5' primer and a J-beta primer mix, a second PCR proceeded for about 7 to 11 cycles. MiXCR, applied by TCRdb to the 5' RACE reads, yields one record per CDR3 protein. The table has around 800,000 distinct CDR3 sequences, around 62% seen once. Sequencing was done on a sample of blood. These receptors came from a man younger than 40 in good health.

This chain connects TRBV28 to TRBJ1-2, with 10 nucleotides matching TRBD1. The CDR3 contains 14 residues. The germline V gene has CDR1 MDHEN and CDR2 SYDVKM. Germline trimming cut 6 bases from V and 2 bases from J; bases unmatched to any gene: 3. The CDR3 spells CASRLGQGNYGYTF. The CDR3 DNA sequence: TGTGCCAGCAGACTGGGACAGGGGAACTATGGCTACACCTTC.

The J gene is TRBJ2-3, the V gene TRBV2; unclear D gene. Trimming removed 2 bases from V and 3 bases from J, with 9 bases in between. The CDR3 spans 14 residues. The germline V gene has CDR1 SNHLY and CDR2 FYNNEI. CDR3 sequence (DNA): TGTGCCAGCAGTGAAATGAGAACGACAGATACGCAGTATTTT. Protein sequence: CASSEMRTTDTQYF. Based on the CDR3 plus reference TRBV2 and TRBJ2-3, the full variable domain is EPEVTQTPSHQVTQMGQEVILRCVPISNHLYFYWYRQILGQKVEFLVSFYNNEISEKSEIFDDQFSVERPDGSNFTLKIRSTKLEDSAMYFCASSEMRTTDTQYFGPGTRLTVL.

The gene calls are TRBV5-1 and TRBJ2-5, with D unclear. The CDR3 has 15 residues. Per germline, CDR1 SGHRS and CDR2 YFSETQ. Trimming took 4 bases from V and 0 from J, leaving 13 bases between them. The CDR3 nucleotides read TGCGCCAGCAGCAGCTACGGACGAGACCAAGAGACCCAGTACTTC. Its protein is CASSSYGRDQETQYF.

The CDR3: CSAPTGSQPQHF. CDR3 bases: TGCAGTGCTCCTACAGGGAGCCAGCCCCAGCATTTT. J is TRBJ1-5 and V is TRBV20-1; D is possibly TRBD1 (6 bases). CDR3 size: 12 residues. The V gene's germline CDR1 is DFQATT and CDR2 SNEGSKA (reference sequence). V dropped 5 bases and J dropped 7 bases, with 12 bases sitting between them.

The rearrangement uses TRBV4-3 and TRBJ1-6; unclear D gene. V lost 0 bases to trimming and J lost 6 bases, with 3 bases between them. Germline V lookup: CDR1 LGHNA, CDR2 YSLEER. The CDR3 covers 13 residues. The CDR3 loop is CASSQERNSPLHF. In nucleotides, the CDR3 is TGCGCCAGCAGCCAAGAACGTAATTCACCCCTCCACTTT.

The V and J genes are TRBV12-3 or TRBV12-4 and TRBJ2-4, with 9 bases identical to TRBD2. The J call may be in error: the DNA end matches TRBJ2-5 better. CDR3 length equals 15 residues. CDR3 region: CASSLSGGYHGTQYF. The CDR3 DNA sequence: TGTGCCAGCAGTCTTAGCGGGGGCTATCACGGGACCCAGTACTTC.

The rearrangement uses TRBV7-3 and TRBJ2-4, with 7 bases lining up with TRBD1. CDR1 and CDR2 (germline): SGHTA, FQGTGA. This CDR3 is 17 amino acids long. V shed 0 bases, J shed 7 bases, and the junction held 12 bases outside the gene matches. CDR3 nucleotide sequence: TGTGCCAGCAGCTTAACAGGCCCGGGACAGTGGGGGAACATTCAGTACTTC. It yields the protein CASSLTGPGQWGNIQYF.

V is TRBV25-1 and J is TRBJ2-3; 7 positions match TRBD1. CDR1 is MGHDK, CDR2 SYGVNS, per germline. This CDR3 is built from 16 residues. J was trimmed by 2 bases and V by 4 bases; bases with no gene match: 9. In nucleotides, the CDR3 is TGTGCCAGCAGTGGGAGAAGACAGGGACCCACAGATACGCAGTATTTT. Translated, it gives CASSGRRQGPTDTQYF.